Listed below are T cell receptor beta chains from one sample, sequenced in a study of blood T cell repertoires in COVID-19. Some clones are missing from TCRdb's copy, which holds only in-frame ones; the method was immunoSEQ multiplex PCR. The sample shows around 140,000 clones, 75% to 80% of them seen only once. Sequencing was performed on PBMCs or T cells enriched from blood (not recorded which). The receptors derive from a woman aged 50 to 65 who had recovered from COVID-19. Each CDR3 is given with its conserved first and last residue. The D gene is left open where the match is weak. Clone size is stated in some rows and not others, as once, few, many or a class when expanded.

-	14	many	TRBJ2-5	TRBV11-1	TGTGCCAGCAGTTCTACTAGCTTCCAAGAGACCCAGTACTTC	CASSSTSFQETQYF
-	14	-	TRBJ2-5	TRBV9	TGTGCCAGCAGCGTAGATCAGGGTGGAGAGACCCAGTACTTC	CASSVDQGGETQYF
TRBD1	14	-	TRBJ2-1	TRBV28	TGTGCCATCGCAACCGGGACAGGGGGCGATGAGCAGTTCTTC	CAIATGTGGDEQFF
TRBD1	13	-	TRBJ1-6	TRBV2	TGTGCCAGCAGCGGGACAGGGGGCTCCGTCATCCACTTT	CASSGTGGSVIHF
-	15	-	TRBJ2-3	TRBV11-2	TGTGCCAGCAGCTTACTAATAGCGGCCACAGATACGCAGTATTTT	CASSLLIAATDTQYF
-	14	-	TRBJ2-7	TRBV6-5	TGTGCCAGCAGTAACACGGGACATCATTACGAGCAGTACTTC	CASSNTGHHYEQYF
TRBD2	15	-	TRBJ2-7	TRBV7-6	TGTGCCAGCAGCCCCATAGCGGGAGGGTTCTACGAGCAGTACTTC	CASSPIAGGFYEQYF
-	15	-	TRBJ1-6	TRBV24-1	TGTGCCACCAGTGGGTCGGGGTGGTATAATTCACCCCTCCACTTT	CATSGSGWYNSPLHF
-	14	few	TRBJ1-4	TRBV6-1	TGTGCCAGCAGTGAAAGGGCCAGGGTGCTGAAACTGTTTTTT	CASSERARVLKLFF
-	13	once	TRBJ2-6	TRBV29-1	TGCAGCGTAGCGGAATCTGGGGCCAACGTCCTGACTTTC	CSVAESGANVLTF
TRBD1	16	-	TRBJ2-7	TRBV27	TGTGCCAGCAGTAAGCTACTACCGGGACAGGGTTACGAGCAGTACTTC	CASSKLLPGQGYEQYF
-	15	few	TRBJ1-6	TRBV24-1	TGTGCCACCAGTGATTTGCGGGGTACAAGTTCACCCCTCCACTTT	CATSDLRGTSSPLHF
-	11	-	TRBJ1-5	TRBV24-1	TGTGCCGGAGGGACCGGTCAGCCCCAGCATTTT	CAGGTGQPQHF
-	15	-	TRBJ1-4	TRBV7-9	TGTGCCAGCAGCTTTAAGACAGGATTTAATGAAAAACTGTTTTTT	CASSFKTGFNEKLFF
-	13	-	TRBJ1-6	TRBV2	TGTGCCAGCAGTGGGCAGGCCGATTCACCCCTCCACTTT	CASSGQADSPLHF
-	13	-	TRBJ2-3	TRBV28	TGTGCCACTCAGCGGCCTAGCACAGATACGCAGTATTTT	CATQRPSTDTQYF
TRBD1	14	-	TRBJ1-1	TRBV27	TGTGCCAGCAGGTTGGGACAGGGGCACACTGAAGCTTTCTTT	CASRLGQGHTEAFF
TRBD1	15	-	TRBJ2-5	TRBV5-1	TGCGCCAGCAGCGGGGTAGGGGGCTACCAAGAGACCCAGTACTTC	CASSGVGGYQETQYF
TRBD2	14	-	TRBJ2-1	TRBV6-5	TGTGCCAGCAGGGCTAGCGGGGGGGTGAATGAGCAGTTCTTC	CASRASGGVNEQFF
TRBD2	17	-	TRBJ2-1	TRBV10-3	TGTGCCATCAGTGAGACCCTGACTAGCGGGAGACCTTATGAGCAGTTCTTC	CAISETLTSGRPYEQFF
-	15	-	TRBJ2-5	TRBV11-2	TGTGCCAGCAGCCCCCACCCCGCGGGTGCGGAGACCCAGTACTTC	CASSPHPAGAETQYF
TRBD1	14	once	TRBJ1-2	TRBV28	TGTGCCAGCAGCTCTACAGGGGTCGGCTATGGCTACACCTTC	CASSSTGVGYGYTF